The entry that follows covers one T cell receptor beta chain sequence. The data derive from a study of blood T cell repertoires in COVID-19. Profiled with immunoSEQ multiplex PCR; TCRdb holds only in-frame clones, not every one. Here the sample spans 150,000 to 200,000 clones, just under 90% being singletons. The CDR3 covers 13 residues. Germline CDR1 SGDLS, CDR2 YYNGEE. Trimming stripped 4 bases from V and 2 bases from J, with 9 bases between. The clonotype originates from a woman in her 70s with COVID-19, enrolled during active disease. The sample consisted of peripheral blood. This rearrangement joins TRBV9 to TRBJ1-2; no definite D call. The CDR3 DNA follows: TGTGCCAGCAGCACCGGGAGAAACTATGGCTACACCTTC. The encoded protein is CASSTGRNYGYTF.